The entry below describes one TCR beta chain. This sample was included in a study of blood T cell repertoires in COVID-19. Study-wide context: COVID-19 samples from acute and convalescent phases originated in the United States, Italy and Spain. Sources were T cells, B-cell-depleted T cells, or PBMCs; the material itself was cDNA or gDNA.

TCRdb's table, derived via immunoSEQ multiplex PCR, lists solely in-frame clones and lacks some. The top ten clones hold roughly 8% of a sample with 130,000 to 150,000 clones, about 86% of them seen once. Trimming took off 3 bases at V and 3 bases at J, with 8 bases between the two ends. The CDR3 runs to 13 residues. Sequenced: peripheral blood. The TCR originated in a human donor in a cohort sampled during active COVID-19. The chain joins TRBV12-3 or TRBV12-4 to TRBJ1-2, with a weak D call TRBD1 (6 bases). Here the CDR3 DNA reads TGTGCCAGCAGTTTGAACAGGGACTATGGCTACACCTTC. It specifies CASSLNRDYGYTF.